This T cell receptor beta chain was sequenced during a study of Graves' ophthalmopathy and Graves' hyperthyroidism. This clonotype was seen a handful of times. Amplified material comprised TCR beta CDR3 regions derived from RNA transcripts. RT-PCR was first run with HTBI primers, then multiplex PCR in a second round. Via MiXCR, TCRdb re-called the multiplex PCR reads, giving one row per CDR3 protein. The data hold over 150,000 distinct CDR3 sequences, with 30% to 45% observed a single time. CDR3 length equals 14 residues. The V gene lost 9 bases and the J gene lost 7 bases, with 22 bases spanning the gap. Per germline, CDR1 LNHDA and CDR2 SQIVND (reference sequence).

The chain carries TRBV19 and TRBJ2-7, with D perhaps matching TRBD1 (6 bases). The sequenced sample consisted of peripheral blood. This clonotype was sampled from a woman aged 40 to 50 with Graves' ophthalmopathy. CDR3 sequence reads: CASPSTGRVQEQYF. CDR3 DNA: TGTGCCAGCCCTTCCACAGGGCGGGTTCAAGAGCAGTACTTC.